The entry below describes one T cell receptor beta chain. This specimen comes from a study of blood T cell repertoires in COVID-19. In the study overall: Donors in the United States, Italy and Spain gave samples during acute or convalescent COVID-19. From T cells, B-cell-depleted T cells, or PBMCs came the material, which was cDNA or gDNA.

Germline assignment: CDR1 LGHNA and CDR2 YSLEER. This CDR3 is 16 amino acids long. The V end lost 0 bases, the J end lost 7 bases, and 13 bases lay between the germline ends. How the authors handled the data: The authors estimated nucleated cell counts from reference gene primer amplification. This table comes from immunoSEQ multiplex PCR, and its TCRdb copy is limited to in-frame clones, with some not included. That table is the source of V, J and clone size, and D and trimming were worked out from the DNA. The sample includes around 200,000 clones, approximately 78% of them seen just once. The clonotype originates from a woman older than 75 with active or convalescent COVID-19. The J gene is TRBJ1-6, the V gene TRBV4-3; D uncertain. The sequenced sample consisted of peripheral blood. Here the CDR3 reads CASSQDRAGSNSPLHF. The DNA for the CDR3 is TGCGCCAGCAGCCAAGATCGAGCAGGCTCGAATTCACCCCTCCACTTT.